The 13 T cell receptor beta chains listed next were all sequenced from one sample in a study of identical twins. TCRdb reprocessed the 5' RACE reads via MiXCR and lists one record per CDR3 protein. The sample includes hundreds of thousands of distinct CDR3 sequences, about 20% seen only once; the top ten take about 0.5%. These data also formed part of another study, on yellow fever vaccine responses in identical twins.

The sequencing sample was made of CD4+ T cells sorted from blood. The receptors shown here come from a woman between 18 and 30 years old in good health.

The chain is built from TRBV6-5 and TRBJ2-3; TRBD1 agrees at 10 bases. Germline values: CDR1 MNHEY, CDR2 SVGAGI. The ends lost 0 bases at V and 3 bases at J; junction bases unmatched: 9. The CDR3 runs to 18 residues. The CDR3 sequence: CASSYSRTGGGPTDTQYF. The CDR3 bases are TGTGCCAGCAGTTACTCGAGGACAGGGGGTGGACCAACAGATACGCAGTATTTT.

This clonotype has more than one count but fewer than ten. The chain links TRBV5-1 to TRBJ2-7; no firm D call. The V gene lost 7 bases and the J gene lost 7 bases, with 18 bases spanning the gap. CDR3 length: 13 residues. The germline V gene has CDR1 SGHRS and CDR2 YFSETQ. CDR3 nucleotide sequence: TGCGCCAGCGCCAGGAGTACCCCAAGGGAGCAGTACTTC. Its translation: CASARSTPREQYF. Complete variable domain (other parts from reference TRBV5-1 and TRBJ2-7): KAGVTQTPRYLIKTRGQQVTLSCSPISGHRSVSWYQQTPGQGLQFLFEYFSETQRNKGNFPGRFSGRQFSNSRSEMNVSTLELGDSALYLCASARSTPREQYFGPGTRLTVT.

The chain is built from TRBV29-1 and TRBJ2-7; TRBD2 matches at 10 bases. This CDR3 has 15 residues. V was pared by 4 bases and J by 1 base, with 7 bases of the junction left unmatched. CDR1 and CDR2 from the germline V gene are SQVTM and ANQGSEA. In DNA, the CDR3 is TGCAGCGTTGGTCGAATAGCGGGAGGTTCCTACGAGCAGTACTTC. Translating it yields CSVGRIAGGSYEQYF.

The CDR3 DNA reads TGCGCCAGCAGCTTGGTCCAGGGCCGCACCGGGGAGCTGTTTTTT. This encodes CASSLVQGRTGELFF. This chain joins TRBV5-1 and TRBJ2-2; tentative D call: TRBD1 (5 bases). Germline CDR1 SGHRS, CDR2 YFSETQ. There are 15 residues in the CDR3. V was trimmed by 0 bases and J by 4 bases, leaving 10 bases between them.

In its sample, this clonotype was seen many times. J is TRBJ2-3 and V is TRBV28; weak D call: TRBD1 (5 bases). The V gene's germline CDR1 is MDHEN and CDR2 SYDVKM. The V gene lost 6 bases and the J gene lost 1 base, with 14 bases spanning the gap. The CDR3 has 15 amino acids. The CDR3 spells CASSLTGPGTDTQYF. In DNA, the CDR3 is TGTGCCAGCAGCCTAACAGGCCCCGGCACAGATACGCAGTATTTT.

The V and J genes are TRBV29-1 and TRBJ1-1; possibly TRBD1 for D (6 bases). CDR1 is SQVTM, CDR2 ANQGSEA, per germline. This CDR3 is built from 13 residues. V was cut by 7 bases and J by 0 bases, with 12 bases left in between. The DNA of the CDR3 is TGCAGCGGGGGGCGGGATATGAACACTGAAGCTTTCTTT. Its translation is CSGGRDMNTEAFF.

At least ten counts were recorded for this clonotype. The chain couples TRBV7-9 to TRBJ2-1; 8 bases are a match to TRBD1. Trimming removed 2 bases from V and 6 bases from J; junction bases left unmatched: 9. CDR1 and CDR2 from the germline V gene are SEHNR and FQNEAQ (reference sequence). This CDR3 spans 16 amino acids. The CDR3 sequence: CASSLSGRTGSNEQFF. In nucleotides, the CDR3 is TGTGCCAGCAGCTTAAGTGGTAGGACAGGGAGCAATGAGCAGTTCTTC.

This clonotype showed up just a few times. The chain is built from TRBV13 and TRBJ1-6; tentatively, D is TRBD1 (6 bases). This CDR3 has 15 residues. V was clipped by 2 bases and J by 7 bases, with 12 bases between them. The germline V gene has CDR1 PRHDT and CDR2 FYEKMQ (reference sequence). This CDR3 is CASSLSQGRNSPLHF. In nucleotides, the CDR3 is TGTGCCAGCAGCTTATCACAGGGTCGGAATTCACCCCTCCACTTT.

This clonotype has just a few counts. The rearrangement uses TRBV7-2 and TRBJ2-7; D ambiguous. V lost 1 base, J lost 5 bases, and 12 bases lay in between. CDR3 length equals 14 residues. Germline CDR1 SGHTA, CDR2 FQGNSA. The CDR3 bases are TGTGCCAGCAGCTTAGAAGGGATTGGCGACGAGCAGTACGTC. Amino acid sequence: CASSLEGIGDEQYV.

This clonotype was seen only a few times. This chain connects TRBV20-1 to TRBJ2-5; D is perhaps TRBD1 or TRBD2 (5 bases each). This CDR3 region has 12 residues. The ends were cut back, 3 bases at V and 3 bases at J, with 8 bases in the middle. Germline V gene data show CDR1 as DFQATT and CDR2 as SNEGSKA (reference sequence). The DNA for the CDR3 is TGCAGTGCTAGCGGGGCGAAAGAGACCCAGTACTTC. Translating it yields CSASGAKETQYF.

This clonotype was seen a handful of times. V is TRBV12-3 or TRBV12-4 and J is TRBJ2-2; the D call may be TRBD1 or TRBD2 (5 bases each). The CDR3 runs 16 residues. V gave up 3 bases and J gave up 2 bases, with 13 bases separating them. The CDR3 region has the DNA TGTGCCAGCAGTTTTTTGGGACCTGCTAACACCGGGGAGCTGTTTTTT. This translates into CASSFLGPANTGELFF.

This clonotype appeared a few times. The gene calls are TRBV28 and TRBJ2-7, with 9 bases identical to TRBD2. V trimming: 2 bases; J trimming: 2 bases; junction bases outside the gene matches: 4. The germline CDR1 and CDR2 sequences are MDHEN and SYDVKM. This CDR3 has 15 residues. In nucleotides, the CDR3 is TGTGCCAGCAGTTTAGGCGGGGGGGTCCCCTACGAGCAGTACGTC. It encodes CASSLGGGVPYEQYV.

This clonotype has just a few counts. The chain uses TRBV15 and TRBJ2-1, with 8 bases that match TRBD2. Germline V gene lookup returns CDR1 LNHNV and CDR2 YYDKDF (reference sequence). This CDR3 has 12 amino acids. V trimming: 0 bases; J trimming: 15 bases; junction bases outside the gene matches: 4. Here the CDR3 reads CATSRDWTSPFF. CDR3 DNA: TGTGCCACCAGCAGAGATTGGACTAGCCCGTTCTTC.